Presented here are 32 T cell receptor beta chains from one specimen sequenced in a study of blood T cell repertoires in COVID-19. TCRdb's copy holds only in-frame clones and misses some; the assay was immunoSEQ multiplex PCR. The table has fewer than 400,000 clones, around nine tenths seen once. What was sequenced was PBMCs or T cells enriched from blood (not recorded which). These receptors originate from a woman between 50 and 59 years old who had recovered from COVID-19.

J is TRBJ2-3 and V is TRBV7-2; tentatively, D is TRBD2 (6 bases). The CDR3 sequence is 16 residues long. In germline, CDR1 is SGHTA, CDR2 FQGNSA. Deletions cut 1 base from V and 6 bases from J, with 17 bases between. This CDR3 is CASSLGSGGHWDTQYF. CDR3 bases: TGTGCCAGCAGCTTAGGATCCGGGGGTCACTGGGATACGCAGTATTTT.

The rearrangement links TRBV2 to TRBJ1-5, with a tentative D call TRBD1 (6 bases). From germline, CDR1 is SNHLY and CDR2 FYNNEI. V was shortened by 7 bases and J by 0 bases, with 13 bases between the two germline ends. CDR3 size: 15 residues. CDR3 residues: CASTRTVYSNQPQHF. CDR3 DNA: TGTGCCAGCACCCGGACAGTGTATAGCAATCAGCCCCAGCATTTT.

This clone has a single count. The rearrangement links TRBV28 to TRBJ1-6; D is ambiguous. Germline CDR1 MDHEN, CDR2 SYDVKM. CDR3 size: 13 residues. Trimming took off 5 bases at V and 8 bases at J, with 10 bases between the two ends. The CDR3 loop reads CASSIDGDSPLHF. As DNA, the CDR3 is TGTGCCAGCAGTATTGACGGGGATTCACCCCTCCACTTT.

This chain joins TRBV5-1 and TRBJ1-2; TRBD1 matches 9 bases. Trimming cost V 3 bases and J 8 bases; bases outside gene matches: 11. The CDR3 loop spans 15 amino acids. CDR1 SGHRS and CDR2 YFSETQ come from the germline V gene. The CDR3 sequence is CASSWGTGTAGGYTF. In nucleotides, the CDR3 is TGCGCCAGCAGCTGGGGGACAGGGACCGCGGGAGGCTACACCTTC.

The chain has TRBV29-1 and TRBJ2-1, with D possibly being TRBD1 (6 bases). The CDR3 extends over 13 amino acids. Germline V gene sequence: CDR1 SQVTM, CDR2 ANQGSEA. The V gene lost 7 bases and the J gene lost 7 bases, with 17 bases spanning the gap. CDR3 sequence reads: CSATGTKGNEQFF. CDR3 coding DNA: TGCAGCGCGACCGGGACAAAAGGAAATGAGCAGTTCTTC.

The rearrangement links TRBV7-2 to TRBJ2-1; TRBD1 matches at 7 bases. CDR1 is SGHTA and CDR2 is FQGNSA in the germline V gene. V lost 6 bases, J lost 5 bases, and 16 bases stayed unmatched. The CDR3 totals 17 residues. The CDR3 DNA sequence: TGTGCCAGCAGTCTAGCCACAGGGGCGGTTTTAAACAATGAGCAGTTCTTC. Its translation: CASSLATGAVLNNEQFF.

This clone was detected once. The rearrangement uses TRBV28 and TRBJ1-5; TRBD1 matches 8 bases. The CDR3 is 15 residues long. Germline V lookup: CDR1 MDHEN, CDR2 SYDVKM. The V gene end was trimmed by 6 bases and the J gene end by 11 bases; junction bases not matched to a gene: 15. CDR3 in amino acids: CASSLLTGGTWAQHF. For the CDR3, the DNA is TGTGCCAGCAGCCTTCTAACAGGGGGTACATGGGCCCAGCATTTT. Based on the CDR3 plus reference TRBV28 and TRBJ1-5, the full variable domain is DVKVTQSSRYLVKRTGEKVFLECVQDMDHENMFWYRQDPGLGLRLIYFSYDVKMKEKGDIPEGYSVSREKKERFSLILESASTNQTSMYLCASSLLTGGTWAQHFGDGTRLSIL.

CDR3: CASRGRTGPTGELFF. The CDR3 bases are TGTGCCAGCAGGGGTAGGACAGGGCCGACCGGGGAGCTGTTTTTT. The chain recombines TRBV28 with TRBJ2-2; 8 nucleotides match TRBD1. J gave up 5 bases and V 6 bases, and 8 bases lay outside the gene matches. The CDR3 totals 15 residues. CDR1 is MDHEN, CDR2 SYDVKM, per germline.

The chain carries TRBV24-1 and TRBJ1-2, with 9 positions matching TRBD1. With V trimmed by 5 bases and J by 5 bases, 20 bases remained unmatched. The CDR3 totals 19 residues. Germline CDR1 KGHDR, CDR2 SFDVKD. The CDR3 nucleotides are TGTGCCACCAGTGGGAACCCCGGGACAGGGACTAAAGAGTGGTATGGCTACACCTTC. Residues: CATSGNPGTGTKEWYGYTF.

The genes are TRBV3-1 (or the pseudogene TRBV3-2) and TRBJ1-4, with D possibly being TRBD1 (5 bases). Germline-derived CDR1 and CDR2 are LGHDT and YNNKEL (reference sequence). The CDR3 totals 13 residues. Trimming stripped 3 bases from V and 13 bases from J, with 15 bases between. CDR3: CASSQVDRGTLFF. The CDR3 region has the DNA TGTGCCAGCAGCCAGGTCGATCGCGGGACACTGTTTTTT.

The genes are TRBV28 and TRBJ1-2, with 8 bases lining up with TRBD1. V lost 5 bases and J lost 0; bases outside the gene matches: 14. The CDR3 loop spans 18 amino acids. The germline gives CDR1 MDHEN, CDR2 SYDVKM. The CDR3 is CASSAYPPDRVANYGYTF. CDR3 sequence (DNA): TGTGCCAGCAGTGCATACCCACCGGACAGGGTGGCTAACTATGGCTACACCTTC.

DNA for the CDR3: TGTGCCAGCAGCCAAGATGACCCCCAACAGGTAACTGCTGGAAACACCATATATTTT. Protein sequence: CASSQDDPQQVTAGNTIYF. The V and J genes are TRBV3-1 (or the pseudogene TRBV3-2) and TRBJ1-3; perhaps TRBD1 as D (5 bases). V was pared by 0 bases and J by 2 bases, with 20 bases between. The V gene's germline CDR1 is LGHDT and CDR2 YNNKEL (reference sequence). The CDR3 extends over 19 amino acids.

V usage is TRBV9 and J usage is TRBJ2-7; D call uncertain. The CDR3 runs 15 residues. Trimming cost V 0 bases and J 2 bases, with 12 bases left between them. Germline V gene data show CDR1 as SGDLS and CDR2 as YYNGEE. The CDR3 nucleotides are TGTGCCAGCAGCGTAGGCGGTGGATCCCCCTACGAGCAGTACTTC. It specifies CASSVGGGSPYEQYF.

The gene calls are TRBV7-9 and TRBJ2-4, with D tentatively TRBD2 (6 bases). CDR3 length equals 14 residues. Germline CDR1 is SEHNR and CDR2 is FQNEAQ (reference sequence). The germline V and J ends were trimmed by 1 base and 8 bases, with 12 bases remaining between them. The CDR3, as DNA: TGTGCCAGCAGCTTAGTAGGAGGGGAAGACATTCAGTACTTC. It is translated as CASSLVGGEDIQYF.

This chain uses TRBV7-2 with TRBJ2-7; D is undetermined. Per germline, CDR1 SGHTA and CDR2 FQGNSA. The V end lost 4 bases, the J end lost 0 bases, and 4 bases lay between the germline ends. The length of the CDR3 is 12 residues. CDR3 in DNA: TGTGCCAGCAGCTCGTCCTCCTACGAGCAGTACTTC. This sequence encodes CASSSSSYEQYF.

This CDR3 is CASSSRGTPLQETQYF. CDR3 sequence (DNA): TGTGCCAGCAGTTCTCGGGGTACCCCCCTTCAAGAGACCCAGTACTTC. J is TRBJ2-5 and V is TRBV2, with D perhaps TRBD2 (5 bases). The CDR3 has 16 residues. From germline, CDR1 is SNHLY and CDR2 FYNNEI. V gave up 5 bases and J gave up 2 bases, with 18 bases separating them.

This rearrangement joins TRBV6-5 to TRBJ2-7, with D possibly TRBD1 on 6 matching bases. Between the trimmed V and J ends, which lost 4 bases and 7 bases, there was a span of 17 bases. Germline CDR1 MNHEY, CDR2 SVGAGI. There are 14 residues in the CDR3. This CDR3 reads CASSSSGTLGEQYF. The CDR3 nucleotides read TGTGCCAGCAGTTCCTCCGGGACACTGGGGGAGCAGTACTTC.

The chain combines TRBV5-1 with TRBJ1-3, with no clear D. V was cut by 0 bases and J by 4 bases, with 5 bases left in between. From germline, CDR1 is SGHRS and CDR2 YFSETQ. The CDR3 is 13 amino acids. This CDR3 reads CASSLGPGNTIYF. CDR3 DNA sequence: TGCGCCAGCAGCTTGGGGCCGGGAAACACCATATATTTT.

As DNA, the CDR3 is TGTGCCACCAGTACAGGGATGGGTAATTCACCCCTCCACTTT. This translates into CATSTGMGNSPLHF. This chain uses TRBV24-1 with TRBJ1-6; TRBD1 might be the D (6 bases). The CDR3 is 14 residues long. V was trimmed by 6 bases and J by 6 bases, leaving 11 bases between them. CDR1 is KGHDR, CDR2 SFDVKD, per germline.

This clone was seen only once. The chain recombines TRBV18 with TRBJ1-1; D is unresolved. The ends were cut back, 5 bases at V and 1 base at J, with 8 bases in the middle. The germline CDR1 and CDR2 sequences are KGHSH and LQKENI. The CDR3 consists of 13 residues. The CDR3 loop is CASSSQQNTEAFF. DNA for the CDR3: TGTGCCAGCTCATCGCAACAGAACACTGAAGCTTTCTTT.

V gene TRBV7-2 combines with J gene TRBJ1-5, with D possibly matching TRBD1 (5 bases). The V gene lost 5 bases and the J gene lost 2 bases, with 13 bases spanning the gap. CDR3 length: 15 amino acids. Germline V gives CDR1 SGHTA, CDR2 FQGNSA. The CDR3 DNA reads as TGTGCCAGCAGCCACGATGGGGGGGGCAATCAGCCCCAGCATTTT. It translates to CASSHDGGGNQPQHF.

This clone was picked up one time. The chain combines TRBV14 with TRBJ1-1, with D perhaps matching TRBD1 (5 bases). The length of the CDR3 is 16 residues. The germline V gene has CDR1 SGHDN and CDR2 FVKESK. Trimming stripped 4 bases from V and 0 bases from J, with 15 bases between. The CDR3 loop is CASSPQLGGMNTEAFF. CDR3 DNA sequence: TGTGCCAGCAGCCCACAGTTGGGGGGAATGAACACTGAAGCTTTCTTT.

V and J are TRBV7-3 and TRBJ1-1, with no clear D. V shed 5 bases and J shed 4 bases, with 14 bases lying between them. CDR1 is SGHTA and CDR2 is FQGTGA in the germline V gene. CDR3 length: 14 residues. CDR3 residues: CASSPDGGSTEAFF. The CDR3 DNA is TGTGCCAGCAGCCCAGACGGAGGGAGCACTGAAGCTTTCTTT. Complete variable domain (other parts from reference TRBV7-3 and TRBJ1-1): GAGVSQTPSNKVTEKGKYVELRCDPISGHTALYWYRQSLGQGPEFLIYFQGTGAADDSGLPNDRFFAVRPEGSVSTLKIQRTERGDSAVYLCASSPDGGSTEAFFGQGTRLTVV.

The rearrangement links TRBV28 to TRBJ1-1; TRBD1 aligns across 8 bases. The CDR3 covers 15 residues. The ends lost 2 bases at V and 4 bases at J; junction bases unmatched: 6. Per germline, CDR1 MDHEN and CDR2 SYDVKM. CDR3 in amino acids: CASSLDRGPGTEAFF. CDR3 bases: TGTGCCAGCAGTTTAGACAGGGGACCGGGCACTGAAGCTTTCTTT.

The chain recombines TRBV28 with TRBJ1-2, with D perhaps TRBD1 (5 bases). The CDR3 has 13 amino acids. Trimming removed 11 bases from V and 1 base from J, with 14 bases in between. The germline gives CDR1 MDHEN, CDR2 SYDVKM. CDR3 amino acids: CAAGGGINYGYTF. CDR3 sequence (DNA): TGTGCCGCGGGGGGGGGAATTAACTATGGCTACACCTTC.

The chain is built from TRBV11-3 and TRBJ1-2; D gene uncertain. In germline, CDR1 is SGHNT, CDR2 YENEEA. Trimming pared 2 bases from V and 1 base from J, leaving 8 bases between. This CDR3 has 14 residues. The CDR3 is CASSLPSFNYGYTF. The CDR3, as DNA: TGTGCCAGCAGCTTACCTTCTTTTAACTATGGCTACACCTTC.

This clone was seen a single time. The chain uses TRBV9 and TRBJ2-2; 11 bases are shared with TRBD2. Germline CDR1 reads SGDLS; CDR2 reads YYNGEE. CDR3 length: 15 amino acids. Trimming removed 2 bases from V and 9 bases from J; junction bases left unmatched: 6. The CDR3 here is CASSVLAGGNRELFF. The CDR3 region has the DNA TGTGCCAGCAGCGTCCTAGCGGGGGGTAATAGGGAGCTGTTTTTT.

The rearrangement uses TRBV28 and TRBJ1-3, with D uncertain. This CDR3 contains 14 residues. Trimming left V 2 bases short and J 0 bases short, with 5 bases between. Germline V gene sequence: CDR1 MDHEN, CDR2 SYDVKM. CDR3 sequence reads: CASSLPVSGNTIYF. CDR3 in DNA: TGTGCCAGCAGTTTACCAGTCTCTGGAAACACCATATATTTT.

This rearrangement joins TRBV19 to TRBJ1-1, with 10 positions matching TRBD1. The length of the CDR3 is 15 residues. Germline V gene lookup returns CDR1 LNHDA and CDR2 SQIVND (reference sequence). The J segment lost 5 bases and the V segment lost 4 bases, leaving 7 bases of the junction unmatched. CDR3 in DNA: TGTGCCAGTAGTAGTCCGGGACAGGGGAGAACTGAAGCTTTCTTT. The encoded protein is CASSSPGQGRTEAFF.

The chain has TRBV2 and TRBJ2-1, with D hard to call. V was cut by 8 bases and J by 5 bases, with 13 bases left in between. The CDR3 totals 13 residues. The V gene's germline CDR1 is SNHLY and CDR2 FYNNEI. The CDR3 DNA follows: TGTGCCAGCGTAGTCTTACGGGACAATGAGCAGTTCTTC. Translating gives CASVVLRDNEQFF.

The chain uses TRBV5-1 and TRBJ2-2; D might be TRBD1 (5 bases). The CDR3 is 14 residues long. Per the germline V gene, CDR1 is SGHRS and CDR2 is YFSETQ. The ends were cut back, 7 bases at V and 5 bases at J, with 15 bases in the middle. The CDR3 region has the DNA TGCGCCAGCCATCAGCAGGGTGGTACCGGGGAGCTGTTTTTT. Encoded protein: CASHQQGGTGELFF.

CDR3 sequence: CASSSRRTSGGDTQYF. The CDR3 DNA sequence: TGTGCCAGCAGCTCGCGCCGGACTAGCGGGGGAGATACGCAGTATTTT. The chain employs TRBV7-2 and TRBJ2-3; 13 nucleotides line up with TRBD2. The CDR3 consists of 16 residues. After removal of 4 bases from V and 5 bases from J, the junction contained 6 bases not matched to a gene. The germline V gene encodes CDR1 SGHTA and CDR2 FQGNSA.